The 24 T cell receptor beta chains below come from one sample, sequenced in a study of cytomegalovirus exposure and HLA in healthy donors. PCR primers comprised 60 Vbeta and 13 Jbeta primers. Only in-frame clones appear in the TCRdb table, and some are missing; sequencing was by immunoSEQ multiplex PCR. Of about 130,000 clones in the sample, around three quarters were seen once. Sequenced sample: PBMCs. These receptors were collected from a man aged 35 to 55 in good health and CMV-seronegative.

The CDR3 region has the DNA TGTGCCAGCAGCCTAGGGACAGGGGGCTCTGAAAAACTGTTTTTT. It translates to CASSLGTGGSEKLFF. This sequence joins TRBV5-4 and TRBJ1-4; 12 bases are a match to TRBD1. This CDR3 is built from 15 residues. Losses at the gene ends were 4 bases for V and 7 bases for J; bases not matched to a gene: 5. CDR1 is SGHNT and CDR2 is YYREEE in the germline V gene (reference sequence).

In the case of this clone: The same CDR3 arises from other DNA sequences in this sample as well. This sequence joins TRBV28 and TRBJ2-7, with 7 positions matching TRBD1. Germline-derived CDR1 and CDR2 are MDHEN and SYDVKM. There are 12 residues in the CDR3. Germline trimming cut 6 bases from V and 4 bases from J; bases unmatched to any gene: 3. The CDR3 DNA reads as TGTGCCAGCAGCTTACAGGGGTACGAGCAGTACTTC. Encoded protein: CASSLQGYEQYF. The full variable domain, completed using reference TRBV28 and TRBJ2-7, is DVKVTQSSRYLVKRTGEKVFLECVQDMDHENMFWYRQDPGLGLRLIYFSYDVKMKEKGDIPEGYSVSREKKERFSLILESASTNQTSMYLCASSLQGYEQYFGPGTRLTVT.

This clone was counted a few times. This sequence joins TRBV4-1 and TRBJ1-1; no clear D. The CDR3 sequence is 15 residues long. CDR1 and CDR2 (germline): MGHRA, YSYEKL. V lost 2 bases to trimming and J lost 4 bases, with 14 bases between them. CDR3 in amino acids: CASSQSPAGATEAFF. CDR3 nucleotide sequence: TGCGCCAGCAGCCAATCACCTGCGGGTGCCACTGAAGCTTTCTTT.

The chain has TRBV4-2 and TRBJ2-1; 9 positions agree with TRBD1. The germline V gene encodes CDR1 LGHNA and CDR2 YNFKEQ. With 5 bases clipped from V and 7 bases from J, the junction kept 12 bases outside the gene matches. This CDR3 comprises 16 residues. CDR3 protein: CASSYPPGQGVNEQFF. The DNA of the CDR3 is TGTGCCAGCAGCTACCCTCCGGGACAGGGTGTAAATGAGCAGTTCTTC.

The chain recombines TRBV7-6 with TRBJ2-1, with D perhaps TRBD2 (6 bases). V lost 5 bases, J lost 5 bases, and 16 bases lay in between. CDR1 is SGHVS, CDR2 FNYEAQ, per germline. This CDR3 has 15 amino acids. CDR3 region: CASSPSGSAHNEQFF. CDR3 bases: TGTGCCAGCAGCCCCAGCGGGTCCGCCCACAATGAGCAGTTCTTC.

This clone was counted a single time. The J gene is TRBJ2-3, the V gene TRBV10-3; the match to TRBD1 covers 10 bases. The germline V gene has CDR1 ENHRY and CDR2 SYGVKD. This CDR3 spans 13 amino acids. V dropped 8 bases and J dropped 6; count of bases not matched to a gene: 5. CDR3: CAIVGQGSDTQYF. As DNA, the CDR3 is TGTGCCATCGTGGGACAGGGGAGTGATACGCAGTATTTT.

The chain recombines TRBV5-1 with TRBJ2-5; D perhaps matches TRBD2 (6 bases). This CDR3 comprises 14 residues. CDR1 and CDR2 from the germline V gene are SGHRS and YFSETQ. V was clipped by 5 bases and J by 5 bases, with 16 bases between them. CDR3 DNA: TGCGCCAGCAGTGATCCGGGAGAGTGGGAGACCCAGTACTTC. Protein: CASSDPGEWETQYF.

J is TRBJ2-3 and V is TRBV19; TRBD2 matches at 14 bases. The CDR3 loop spans 18 amino acids. The V and J ends lost 3 bases and 0 bases, in that order; junction bases with no gene match: 5. Germline CDR1 LNHDA, CDR2 SQIVND (reference sequence). The CDR3 loop reads CASSIRLAGGLSTDTQYF. CDR3 nucleotides: TGTGCCAGTAGTATTCGACTAGCGGGGGGGCTGAGCACAGATACGCAGTATTTT.

The CDR3 region has the DNA TGTGCCTGGAGTGAAAGTGGCAACACCATATATTTT. Encoded protein: CAWSESGNTIYF. The V call is TRBV30, the J call TRBJ1-3; D gene uncertain. Germline CDR1 and CDR2: GTSNPN and SVGIG (reference sequence). V lost 1 base, J lost 7 bases, and 8 bases lay in between. This CDR3 comprises 12 residues.

This chain's CDR3 is CASRRGSGEQYF. As DNA, the CDR3 is TGTGCCAGCAGGCGAGGGAGCGGCGAGCAGTACTTC. This chain joins TRBV6-5 and TRBJ2-7; D perhaps matches TRBD2 (5 bases). The CDR3 sequence is 12 residues long. Germline lookup yields CDR1 MNHEY and CDR2 SVGAGI. Trimming cost V 6 bases and J 6 bases, with 12 bases left between them.

This clone occurred a few times. V and J are TRBV6-1 and TRBJ1-1; no clear D. Deletions cut 6 bases from V and 5 bases from J, with 10 bases between. The CDR3 is 12 residues long. The germline V gene has CDR1 MNHNS and CDR2 SASEGT. The CDR3 loop is CASSRRVTEAFF. CDR3 sequence (DNA): TGTGCCAGCAGCCGACGGGTTACTGAAGCTTTCTTT.

This rearrangement joins TRBV5-1 to TRBJ2-2, with 8 bases identical to TRBD1. V shed 4 bases, J shed 1 base, and the junction held 18 bases outside the gene matches. Looked up from germline, CDR1 is SGHRS and CDR2 is YFSETQ. This CDR3 is 20 amino acids long. The CDR3 DNA follows: TGCGCCAGCAGCCTCCCAGACAGGGGAGGCGCTGATTTGAACACCGGGGAGCTGTTTTTT. Its translation: CASSLPDRGGADLNTGELFF.

This clone was recorded a few times. CDR3: CASSLGASPSTDTQYF. In nucleotides, the CDR3 is TGCGCCAGCAGCTTGGGGGCTTCCCCTAGCACAGATACGCAGTATTTT. The V call is TRBV5-1, the J call TRBJ2-3; the D is unclear. Per the germline V gene, CDR1 is SGHRS and CDR2 is YFSETQ. V lost 0 bases and J 0 bases, leaving 11 bases between the germline ends. The CDR3 spans 16 residues.

This chain connects TRBV2 to TRBJ2-2, with TRBD2 matching over 7 bases. Losses at the gene ends were 3 bases for V and 4 bases for J; bases not matched to a gene: 5. The CDR3 has 15 residues. Germline V CDR1 and CDR2: SNHLY, FYNNEI. The CDR3 sequence: CASSERGKVTGELFF. The CDR3 bases are TGTGCCAGCAGTGAGCGGGGGAAGGTCACCGGGGAGCTGTTTTTT.

The gene calls are TRBV7-2 and TRBJ1-5; D is perhaps TRBD1 (6 bases). The CDR3 spans 11 residues. The germline CDR1 and CDR2 sequences are SGHTA and FQGNSA. Trimming removed 4 bases at V and 11 bases at J, with 9 bases between. CDR3 sequence reads: CASSSGAAQHF. DNA for the CDR3: TGTGCCAGCAGCTCAGGGGCGGCCCAGCATTTT.

This chain links TRBV2 with TRBJ2-5; D not resolved. Germline values: CDR1 SNHLY, CDR2 FYNNEI. Trimming took off 5 bases at V and 10 bases at J, with 14 bases between the two ends. CDR3 size: 12 residues. The CDR3 DNA reads TGTGCCAGCAGTCTAGTCCCCCCGGACCAGTACTTC. This codes for CASSLVPPDQYF.

This clone was seen once. The chain links TRBV6-1 to TRBJ1-4; 7 nucleotides match TRBD1. Per the germline V gene, CDR1 is MNHNS and CDR2 is SASEGT. The CDR3 is made up of 14 amino acids. The V gene end was trimmed by 7 bases and the J gene end by 8 bases; junction bases not matched to a gene: 10. CDR3 nucleotide sequence: TGTGCCAGCATCCTAGACAGGGTGACGGAAAAACTGTTTTTT. This sequence encodes CASILDRVTEKLFF.

The V and J genes are TRBV29-1 and TRBJ2-3; D not certain. This CDR3 is 12 amino acids long. Germline V gene data show CDR1 as SQVTM and CDR2 as ANQGSEA. Trimming stripped 2 bases from V and 0 bases from J, with 3 bases between. The CDR3 bases are TGCAGCGTTGAACGGAGCACAGATACGCAGTATTTT. The encoded protein is CSVERSTDTQYF.

J is TRBJ1-1 and V is TRBV7-3; D is undetermined. CDR3 length: 14 amino acids. Trimming shortened V by 5 bases and J by 9 bases, and 19 bases separated the two germline ends. CDR1 and CDR2 (germline): SGHTA, FQGTGA. The CDR3 loop reads CASSPNRGSTQAFF. In nucleotides, the CDR3 is TGTGCCAGCAGCCCTAACCGGGGTAGCACCCAAGCTTTCTTT. Variable domain in full (rest from reference TRBV7-3 and TRBJ1-1): GAGVSQTPSNKVTEKGKYVELRCDPISGHTALYWYRQSLGQGPEFLIYFQGTGAADDSGLPNDRFFAVRPEGSVSTLKIQRTERGDSAVYLCASSPNRGSTQAFFGQGTRLTVV.

The gene calls are TRBV5-1 and TRBJ2-3, with a weak D call TRBD1 (5 bases). The V and J ends lost 4 bases and 2 bases respectively, with 11 bases between them. The CDR3 runs 14 residues. Germline CDR1 and CDR2: SGHRS and YFSETQ. CDR3 sequence (DNA): TGCGCCAGCAGCATCCAGACAGCCACAGATACGCAGTATTTT. Translation: CASSIQTATDTQYF.

This rearrangement joins TRBV9 to TRBJ2-3, with unresolved D. Germline-derived CDR1 and CDR2 are SGDLS and YYNGEE. This CDR3 is built from 16 residues. V was clipped by 0 bases and J by 2 bases, with 13 bases between them. CDR3 coding DNA: TGTGCCAGCAGCGTAGATAGTTACTCCTACACAGATACGCAGTATTTT. Translation gives CASSVDSYSYTDTQYF.

CDR3 sequence: CASSYSTPRQNSPLHF. CDR3 DNA sequence: TGTGCCAGCAGTTACTCCACACCCCGACAGAATTCACCCCTCCACTTT. This chain uses TRBV6-6 with TRBJ1-6, with D possibly TRBD1 on 5 matching bases. CDR3 length: 16 amino acids. Germline CDR1 reads MNHNY; CDR2 reads SVGAGI (reference sequence). V shed 0 bases and J shed 7 bases, with 13 bases lying between them.

The chain has TRBV27 and TRBJ2-7; 9 bases align to TRBD2. Germline CDR1 and CDR2: MNHEY and SMNVEV (reference sequence). The CDR3 is 15 residues long. J was trimmed by 3 bases and V by 4 bases; bases with no gene match: 7. The CDR3: CASSSTSGSGYEQYF. Here the CDR3 DNA reads TGTGCCAGCAGTTCAACTAGCGGGTCAGGCTACGAGCAGTACTTC.

This clone came up once. The chain carries TRBV5-4 and TRBJ1-2; TRBD1 is a possible D gene (6 bases). Trimming took off 0 bases at V and 7 bases at J, with 16 bases between the two ends. This CDR3 comprises 15 residues. Germline CDR1 reads SGHNT; CDR2 reads YYREEE (reference sequence). CDR3 in DNA: TGTGCCAGCAGCTTGGCCTACGGGGGGCAGGTTGGCTACACCTTC. It encodes CASSLAYGGQVGYTF.